Sequencing of this T cell receptor (beta chain) was carried out in a study of spatial heterogeneity in lung cancer. The time point denotes: sample taken at primary tumor resection. The cohort: some 70 early-stage, untreated non-small cell lung cancer patients. TCRdb itself ran the 5' RACE reads through MiXCR, one entry per CDR3 protein. The profile shows more than 7,500 distinct CDR3 sequences, 2.9% of them singletons. In regard to this clonotype: The antigen is undetermined. A read error may explain this, as a much larger clone is one base away.

The study, taken as a whole, reports: Within tumors, counts of expanded alpha and beta TCRs tracked tumor mutation counts.

Between the trimmed V and J ends, which lost 6 bases and 2 bases, there was a span of 15 bases. Per the germline V gene, CDR1 is MNHNS and CDR2 is SASEGT. The CDR3 extends over 15 amino acids. The sequencing used lung tumor tissue, collected at surgery. This clonotype originated in a male donor with early-stage non-small cell lung cancer. The chain carries TRBV6-1 and TRBJ2-3; D is undetermined. The CDR3 nucleotides are TGTGCCAGCAGAAGAGAGGCAAAAAACACAGATACGCAGTATTTT. It is translated as CASRREAKNTDTQYF.